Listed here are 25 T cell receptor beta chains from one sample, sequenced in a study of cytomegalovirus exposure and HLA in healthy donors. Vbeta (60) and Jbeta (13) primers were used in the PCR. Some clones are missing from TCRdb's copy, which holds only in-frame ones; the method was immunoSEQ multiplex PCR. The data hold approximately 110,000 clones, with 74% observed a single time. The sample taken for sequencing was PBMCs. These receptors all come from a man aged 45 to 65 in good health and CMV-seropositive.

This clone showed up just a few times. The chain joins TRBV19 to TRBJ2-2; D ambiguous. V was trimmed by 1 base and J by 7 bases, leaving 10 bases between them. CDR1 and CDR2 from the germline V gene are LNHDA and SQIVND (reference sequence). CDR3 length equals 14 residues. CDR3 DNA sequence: TGTGCCAGTAGTATAGGACGAGACATCGGGGAGCTGTTTTTT. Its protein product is CASSIGRDIGELFF.

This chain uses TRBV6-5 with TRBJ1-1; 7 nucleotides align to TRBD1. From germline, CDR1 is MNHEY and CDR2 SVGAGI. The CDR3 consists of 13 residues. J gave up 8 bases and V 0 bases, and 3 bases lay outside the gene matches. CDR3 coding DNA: TGTGCCAGCAGTTACTCCGAGGACAGGGAAGCTTTCTTT. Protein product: CASSYSEDREAFF.

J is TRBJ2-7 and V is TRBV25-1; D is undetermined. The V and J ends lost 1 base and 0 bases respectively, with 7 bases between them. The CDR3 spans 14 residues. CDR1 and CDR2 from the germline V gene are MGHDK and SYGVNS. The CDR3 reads CASSESGISYEQYF. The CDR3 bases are TGTGCCAGCAGTGAATCGGGTATCTCCTACGAGCAGTACTTC.

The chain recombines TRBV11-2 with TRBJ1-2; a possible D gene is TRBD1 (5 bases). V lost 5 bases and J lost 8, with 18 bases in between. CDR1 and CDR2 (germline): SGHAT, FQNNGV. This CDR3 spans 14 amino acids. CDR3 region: CASSRDGTGWGYTF. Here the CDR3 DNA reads TGTGCCAGCAGCCGAGACGGGACTGGGTGGGGCTACACCTTC. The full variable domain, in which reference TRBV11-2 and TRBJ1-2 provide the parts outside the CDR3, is EAGVAQSPRYKIIEKRQSVAFWCNPISGHATLYWYQQILGQGPKLLIQFQNNGVVDDSQLPKDRFSAERLKGVDSTLKIQPAKLEDSAVYLCASSRDGTGWGYTFGSGTRLTVV.

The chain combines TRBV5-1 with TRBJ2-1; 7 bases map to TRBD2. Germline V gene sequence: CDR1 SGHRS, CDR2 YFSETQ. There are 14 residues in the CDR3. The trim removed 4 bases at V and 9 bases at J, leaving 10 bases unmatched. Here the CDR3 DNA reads TGCGCCAGCAGCCCCTCAAACGGCGGGGGTGAGCAGTTCTTC. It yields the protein CASSPSNGGGEQFF.

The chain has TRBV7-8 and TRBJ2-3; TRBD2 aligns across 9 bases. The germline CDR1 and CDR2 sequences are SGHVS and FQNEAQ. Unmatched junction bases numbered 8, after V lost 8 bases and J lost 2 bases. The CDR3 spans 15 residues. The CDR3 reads CASSQERGATDTQYF. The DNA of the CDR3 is TGTGCCAGCTCCCAAGAGCGGGGGGCCACAGATACGCAGTATTTT. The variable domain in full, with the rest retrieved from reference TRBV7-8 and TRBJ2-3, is GAGVSQSPRYKVAKRGQDVALRCDPISGHVSLFWYQQALGQGPEFLTYFQNEAQLDKSGLPSDRFFAERPEGSVSTLKIQRTQQEDSAVYLCASSQERGATDTQYFGPGTRLTVL.

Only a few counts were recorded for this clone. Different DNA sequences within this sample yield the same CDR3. The CDR3 loop reads CASSTQEDTEAFF. For the CDR3, the DNA is TGCGCCAGCAGCACCCAGGAAGACACTGAAGCTTTCTTT. V usage is TRBV5-1 and J usage is TRBJ1-1; D ambiguous. The germline V gene encodes CDR1 SGHRS and CDR2 YFSETQ. Trimming cost V 4 bases and J 3 bases, with 10 bases left between them. This CDR3 contains 13 residues.

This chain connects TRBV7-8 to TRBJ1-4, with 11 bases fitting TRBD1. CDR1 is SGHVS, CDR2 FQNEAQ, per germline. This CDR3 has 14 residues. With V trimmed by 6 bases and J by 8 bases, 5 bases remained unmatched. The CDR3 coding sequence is TGTGCCAGCAGACCGGGACAGGGGGGCGAAAAACTGTTTTTT. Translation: CASRPGQGGEKLFF. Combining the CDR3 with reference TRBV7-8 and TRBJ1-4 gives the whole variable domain GAGVSQSPRYKVAKRGQDVALRCDPISGHVSLFWYQQALGQGPEFLTYFQNEAQLDKSGLPSDRFFAERPEGSVSTLKIQRTQQEDSAVYLCASRPGQGGEKLFFGSGTQLSVL.

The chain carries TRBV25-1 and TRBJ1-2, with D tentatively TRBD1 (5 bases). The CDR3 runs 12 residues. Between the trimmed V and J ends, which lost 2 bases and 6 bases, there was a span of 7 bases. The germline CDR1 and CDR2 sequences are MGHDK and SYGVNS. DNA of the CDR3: TGTGCCAGCAGTGAAAAAGGGGATGGCTACACCTTC. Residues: CASSEKGDGYTF.

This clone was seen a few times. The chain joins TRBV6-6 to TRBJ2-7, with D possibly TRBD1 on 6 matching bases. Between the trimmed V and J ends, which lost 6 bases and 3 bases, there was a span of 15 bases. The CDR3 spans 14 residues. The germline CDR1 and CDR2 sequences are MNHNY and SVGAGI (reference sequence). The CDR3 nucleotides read TGTGCCAGCAGAAGGACAGCTGCTGACTACGAGCAGTACTTC. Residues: CASRRTAADYEQYF.

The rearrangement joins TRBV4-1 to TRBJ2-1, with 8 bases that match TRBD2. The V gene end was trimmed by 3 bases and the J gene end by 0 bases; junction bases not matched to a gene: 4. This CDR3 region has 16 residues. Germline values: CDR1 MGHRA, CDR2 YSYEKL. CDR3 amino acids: CASSHSGGFSYNEQFF. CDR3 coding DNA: TGCGCCAGCAGCCACAGCGGGGGCTTCTCCTACAATGAGCAGTTCTTC.

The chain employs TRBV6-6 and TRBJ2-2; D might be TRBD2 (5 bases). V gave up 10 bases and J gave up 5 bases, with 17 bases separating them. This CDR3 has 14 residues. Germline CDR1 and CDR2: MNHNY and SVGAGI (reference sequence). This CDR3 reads CATLGGRGTGELFF. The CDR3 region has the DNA TGTGCCACCCTAGGTGGCAGAGGGACCGGGGAGCTGTTTTTT.

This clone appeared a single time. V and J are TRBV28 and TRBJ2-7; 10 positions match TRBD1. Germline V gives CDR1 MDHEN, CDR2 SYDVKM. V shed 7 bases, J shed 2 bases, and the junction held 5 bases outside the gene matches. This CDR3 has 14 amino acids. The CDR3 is CASIETGGTYEQYF. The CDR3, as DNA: TGTGCCAGCATCGAGACAGGGGGCACCTACGAGCAGTACTTC.

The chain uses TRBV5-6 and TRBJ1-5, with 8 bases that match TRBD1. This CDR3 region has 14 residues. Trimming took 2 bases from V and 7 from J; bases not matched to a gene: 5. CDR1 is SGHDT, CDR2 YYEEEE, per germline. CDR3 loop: CASSFGTGQQPQHF. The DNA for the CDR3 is TGTGCCAGCAGCTTTGGGACAGGTCAACAGCCCCAGCATTTT.

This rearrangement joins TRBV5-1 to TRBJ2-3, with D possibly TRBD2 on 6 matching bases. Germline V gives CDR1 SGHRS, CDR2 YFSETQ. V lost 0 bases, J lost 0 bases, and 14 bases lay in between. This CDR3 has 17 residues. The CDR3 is CASSLEPGVHSTDTQYF. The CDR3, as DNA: TGCGCCAGCAGCTTGGAACCGGGAGTCCATAGCACAGATACGCAGTATTTT. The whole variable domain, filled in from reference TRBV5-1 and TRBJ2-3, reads KAGVTQTPRYLIKTRGQQVTLSCSPISGHRSVSWYQQTPGQGLQFLFEYFSETQRNKGNFPGRFSGRQFSNSRSEMNVSTLELGDSALYLCASSLEPGVHSTDTQYFGPGTRLTVL.

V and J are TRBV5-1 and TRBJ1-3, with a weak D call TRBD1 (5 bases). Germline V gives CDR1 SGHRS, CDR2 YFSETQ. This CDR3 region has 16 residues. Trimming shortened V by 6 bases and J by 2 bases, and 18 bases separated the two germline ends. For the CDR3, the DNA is TGCGCCAGCATGGGAGGGACTACTCATCCTGGAAACACCATATATTTT. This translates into CASMGGTTHPGNTIYF.

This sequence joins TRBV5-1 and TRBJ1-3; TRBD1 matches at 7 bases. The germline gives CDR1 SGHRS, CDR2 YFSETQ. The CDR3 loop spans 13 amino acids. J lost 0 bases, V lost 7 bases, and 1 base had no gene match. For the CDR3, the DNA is TGCGCCAGCCGACAGGGCTCTGGAAACACCATATATTTT. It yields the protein CASRQGSGNTIYF.

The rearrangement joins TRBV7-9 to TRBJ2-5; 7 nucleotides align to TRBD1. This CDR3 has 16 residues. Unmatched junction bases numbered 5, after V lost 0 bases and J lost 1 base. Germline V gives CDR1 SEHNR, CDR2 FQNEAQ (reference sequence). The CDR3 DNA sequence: TGTGCCAGCAGCTTAGCAATCTGGGACAGCCAAGAGACCCAGTACTTC. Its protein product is CASSLAIWDSQETQYF. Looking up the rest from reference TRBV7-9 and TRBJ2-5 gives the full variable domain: DTGVSQNPRHKITKRGQNVTFRCDPISEHNRLYWYRQTLGQGPEFLTYFQNEAQLEKSRLLSDRFSAERPKGSFSTLEIQRTEQGDSAMYLCASSLAIWDSQETQYFGPGTRLLVL.

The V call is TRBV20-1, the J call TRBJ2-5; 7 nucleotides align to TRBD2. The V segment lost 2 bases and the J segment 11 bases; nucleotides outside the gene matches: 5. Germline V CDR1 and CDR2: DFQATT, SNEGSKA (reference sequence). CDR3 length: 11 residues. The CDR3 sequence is CSARHRGEQYF. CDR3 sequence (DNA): TGCAGTGCTAGACACCGGGGGGAGCAGTACTTC.

The CDR3 DNA is TGCGCCAGCAGCGGGGACGGGACTAGCGGAGATACGCAGTATTTT. It codes for CASSGDGTSGDTQYF. J is TRBJ2-3 and V is TRBV5-1; 11 bases map to TRBD2. This CDR3 contains 15 residues. The V segment lost 4 bases and the J segment 5 bases; nucleotides outside the gene matches: 6. From germline, CDR1 is SGHRS and CDR2 YFSETQ.

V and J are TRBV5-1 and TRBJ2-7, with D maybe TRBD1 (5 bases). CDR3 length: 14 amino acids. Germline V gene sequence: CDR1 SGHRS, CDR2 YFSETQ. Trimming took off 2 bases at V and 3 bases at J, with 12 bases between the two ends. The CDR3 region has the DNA TGCGCCAGCAGCTTTGCGGCAGGGAACTACGAGCAGTACTTC. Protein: CASSFAAGNYEQYF. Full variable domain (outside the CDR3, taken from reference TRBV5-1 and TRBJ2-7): KAGVTQTPRYLIKTRGQQVTLSCSPISGHRSVSWYQQTPGQGLQFLFEYFSETQRNKGNFPGRFSGRQFSNSRSEMNVSTLELGDSALYLCASSFAAGNYEQYFGPGTRLTVT.

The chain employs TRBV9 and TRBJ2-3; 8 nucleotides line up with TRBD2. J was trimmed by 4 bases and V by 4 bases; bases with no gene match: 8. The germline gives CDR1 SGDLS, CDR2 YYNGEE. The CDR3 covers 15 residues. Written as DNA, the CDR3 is TGTGCCAGCAGCTTTAGCGGGGTTCCTGCAGATACGCAGTATTTT. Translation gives CASSFSGVPADTQYF.

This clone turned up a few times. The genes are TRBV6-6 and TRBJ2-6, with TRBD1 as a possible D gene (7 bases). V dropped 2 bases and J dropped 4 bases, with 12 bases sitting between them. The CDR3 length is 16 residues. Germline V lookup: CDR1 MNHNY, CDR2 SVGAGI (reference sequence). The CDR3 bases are TGTGCCAGCAGTTACCAGGGGGGCCGAGGGGCCAACGTCCTGACTTTC. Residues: CASSYQGGRGANVLTF.

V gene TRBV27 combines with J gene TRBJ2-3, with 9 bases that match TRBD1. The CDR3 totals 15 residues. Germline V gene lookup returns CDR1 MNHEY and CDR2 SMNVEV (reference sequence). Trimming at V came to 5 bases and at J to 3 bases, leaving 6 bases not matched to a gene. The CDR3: CASSPPTGGTDTQYF. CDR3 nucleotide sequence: TGTGCCAGCAGTCCTCCGACAGGGGGAACAGATACGCAGTATTTT.

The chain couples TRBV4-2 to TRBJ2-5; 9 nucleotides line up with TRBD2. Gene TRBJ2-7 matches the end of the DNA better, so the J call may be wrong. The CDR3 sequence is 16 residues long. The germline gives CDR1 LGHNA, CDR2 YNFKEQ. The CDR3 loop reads CASSAGGGGGTYEQYF. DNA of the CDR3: TGTGCCAGCAGCGCTGGTGGCGGGGGGGGAACCTACGAGCAGTACTTC.